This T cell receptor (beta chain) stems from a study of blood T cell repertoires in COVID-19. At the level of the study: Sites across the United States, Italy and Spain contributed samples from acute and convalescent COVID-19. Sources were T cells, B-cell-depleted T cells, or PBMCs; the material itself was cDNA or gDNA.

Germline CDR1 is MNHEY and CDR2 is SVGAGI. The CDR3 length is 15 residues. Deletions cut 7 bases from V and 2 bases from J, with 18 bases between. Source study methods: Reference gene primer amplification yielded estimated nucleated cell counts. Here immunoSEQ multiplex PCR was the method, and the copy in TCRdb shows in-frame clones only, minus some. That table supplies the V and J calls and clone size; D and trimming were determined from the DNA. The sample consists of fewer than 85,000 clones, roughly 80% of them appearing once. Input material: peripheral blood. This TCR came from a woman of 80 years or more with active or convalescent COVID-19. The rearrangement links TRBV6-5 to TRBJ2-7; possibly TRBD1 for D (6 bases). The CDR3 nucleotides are TGTGCCAGCACTTTAAACAGGGCCCTTACCTACGAGCAGTACTTC. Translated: CASTLNRALTYEQYF.